This TCR beta chain appears in the sequencing data of a study of blood T cell repertoires in COVID-19. For the study at large: The analysed material was cDNA or gDNA that came from T cells, B-cell-depleted T cells, or PBMCs.

Original processing methods: Estimated nucleated cell counts came from reference gene primer amplification. TCRdb's copy holds only in-frame clones and misses some; the assay was immunoSEQ multiplex PCR. That table is the source of V, J and clone size, and D and trimming were worked out from the DNA. The repertoire holds 200,000 to 250,000 clones, with less than 90% as singletons. Trimming cost V 4 bases and J 4 bases; bases outside gene matches: 6. CDR3 length equals 15 residues. Looked up from germline, CDR1 is LGHDT and CDR2 is YNNKEL (reference sequence). Participants' own reports of clinical history determined their cohort assignment.

This sequence joins TRBV3-1 (or the pseudogene TRBV3-2) and TRBJ1-1, with 10 bases fitting TRBD1. This clonotype originated in a woman under 40 who had been exposed to COVID-19. The sequencing sample was made of PBMCs or T cells enriched from blood (not recorded which). The CDR3 DNA follows: TGTGCCAGCAGCCCGGGACAGGGGTCAGGCACTGAAGCTTTCTTT. Translated, it gives CASSPGQGSGTEAFF.